The T cell receptor (beta chain) described here comes from a study of PD-1 blockade in classical Hodgkin lymphoma. V lost 5 bases, J lost 7 bases, and 8 bases stayed unmatched. The CDR3 consists of 15 residues. From germline, CDR1 is MDHEN and CDR2 SYDVKM. Time point noted: cycle 4 day 1 (C4D1), after around six weeks of nivolumab. Relapses following autologous stem cell transplantation were seen in all patients, with brentuximab vedotin exposure varying. Best outcomes ranged across complete response, partial response and progressive disease. Measured with immunoSEQ multiplex PCR; TCRdb has only the in-frame clones, and not every one. Of about 41,000 clones listed, 65% to 70% are singletons. Worth noting for this clone: What it binds is not known.

Study results and caveats: Lower baseline TCR diversity was reported for newly diagnosed patients than for healthy donors.

The origin of this receptor is a human donor with classical Hodgkin lymphoma. Specimen: peripheral blood mononuclear cells (PBMCs), collected before the fourth cycle of nivolumab. V and J are TRBV28 and TRBJ2-5, with TRBD2 identical over 12 bases. The CDR3 bases are TGTGCCAGCAGTCCTATACTAGCGGGGGGAGGGACCCAGTACTTC. This codes for CASSPILAGGGTQYF.